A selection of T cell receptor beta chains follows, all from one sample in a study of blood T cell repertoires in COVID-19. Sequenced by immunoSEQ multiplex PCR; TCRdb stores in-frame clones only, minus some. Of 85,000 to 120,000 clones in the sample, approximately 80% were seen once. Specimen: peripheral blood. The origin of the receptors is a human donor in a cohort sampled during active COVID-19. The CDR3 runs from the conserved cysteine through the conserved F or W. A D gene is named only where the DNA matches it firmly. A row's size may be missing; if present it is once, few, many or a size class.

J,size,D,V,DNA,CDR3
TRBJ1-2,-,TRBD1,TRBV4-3,TGCGCCAGCAGCCAAATATGGACAGGGGGCAATGGCTACACCTTC,CASSQIWTGGNGYTF
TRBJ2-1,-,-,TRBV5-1,TGCGCCAGCAGCTTGGACAACAGGGTGTACGGGGATGAGCAGTTCTTC,CASSLDNRVYGDEQFF
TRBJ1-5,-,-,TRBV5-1,TGCGCCAGCTCTAAGAATAGCAATCAGCCCCAGCATTTT,CASSKNSNQPQHF
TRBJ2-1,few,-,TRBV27,TGTGCCAGCAGAAAATATAACTCCTACAATGAGCAGTTCTTC,CASRKYNSYNEQFF
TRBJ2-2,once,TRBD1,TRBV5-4,TGTGCCAGCAGCACGGACAGGGGGCGGGCCGGGGAGCTGTTTTTT,CASSTDRGRAGELFF
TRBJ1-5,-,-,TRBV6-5,TGTGCCAGCGCGGGACCGTCGAGGCAGCCCCAGCATTTT,CASAGPSRQPQHF
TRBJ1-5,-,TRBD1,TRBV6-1,TGTGCCAGCAGTGATAGGGGACAGCCAAATCAGCCCCAGCATTTT,CASSDRGQPNQPQHF
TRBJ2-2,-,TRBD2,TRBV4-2,TGTGCCAGCACCCGGACTAGCGGATCGAACACCGGGGAGCTGTTTTTT,CASTRTSGSNTGELFF
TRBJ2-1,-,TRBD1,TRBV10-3,TGTGCCACCGGGACAGGGGGCCCCAATGAGCAGTTCTTC,CATGTGGPNEQFF
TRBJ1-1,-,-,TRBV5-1,TGCGCCAGCAGCTTGATGGAGGGGACGACGGCTGAAGCTTTCTTT,CASSLMEGTTAEAFF